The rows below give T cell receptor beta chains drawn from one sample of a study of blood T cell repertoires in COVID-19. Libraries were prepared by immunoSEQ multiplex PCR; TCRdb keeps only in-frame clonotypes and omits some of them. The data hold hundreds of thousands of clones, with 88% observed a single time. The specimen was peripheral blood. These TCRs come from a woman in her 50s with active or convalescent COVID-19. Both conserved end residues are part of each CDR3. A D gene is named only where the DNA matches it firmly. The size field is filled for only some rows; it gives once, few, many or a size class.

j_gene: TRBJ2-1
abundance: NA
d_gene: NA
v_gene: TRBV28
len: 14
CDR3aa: CASSEALASHEQFF
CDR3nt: TGTGCCAGCAGTGAAGCCCTAGCTAGCCATGAGCAGTTCTTC

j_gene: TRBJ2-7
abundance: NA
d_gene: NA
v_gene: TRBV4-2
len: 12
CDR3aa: CASSPRPGEQYF
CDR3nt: TGTGCCAGCAGCCCGCGTCCCGGCGAGCAGTACTTC

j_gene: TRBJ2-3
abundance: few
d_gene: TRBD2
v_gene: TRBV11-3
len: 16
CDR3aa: CASSLVGSGGLDTQYF
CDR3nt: TGTGCCAGCAGCTTAGTTGGTAGCGGGGGCCTGGATACGCAGTATTTT

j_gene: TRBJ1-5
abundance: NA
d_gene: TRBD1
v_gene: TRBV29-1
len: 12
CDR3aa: CSVQGANQPQHF
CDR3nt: TGCAGCGTTCAGGGGGCCAATCAGCCCCAGCATTTT

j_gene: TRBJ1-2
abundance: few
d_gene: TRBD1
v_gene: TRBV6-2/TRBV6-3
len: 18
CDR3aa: CASSYQRPTGGGNYGYTF
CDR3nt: TGTGCCAGCAGTTACCAACGACCGACAGGGGGTGGTAACTATGGCTACACCTTC

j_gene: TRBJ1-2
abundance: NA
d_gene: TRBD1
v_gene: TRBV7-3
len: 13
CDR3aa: CASSFTGGDGYTF
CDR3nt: TGTGCCAGCAGCTTCACAGGGGGCGATGGCTACACCTTC

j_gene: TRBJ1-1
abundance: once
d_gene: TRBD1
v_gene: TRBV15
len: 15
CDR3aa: CATSRLDRGQTEAFF
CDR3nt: TGTGCCACCAGCAGACTGGACAGGGGGCAGACTGAAGCTTTCTTT

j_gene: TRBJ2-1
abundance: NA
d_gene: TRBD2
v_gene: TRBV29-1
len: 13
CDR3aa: CSVALAGVYEQFF
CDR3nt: TGCAGCGTTGCCCTAGCGGGGGTTTATGAGCAGTTCTTC

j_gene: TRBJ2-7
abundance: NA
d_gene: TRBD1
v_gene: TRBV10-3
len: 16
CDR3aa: CAISPRKGQGSYEQYF
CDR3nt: TGTGCCATCAGTCCCCGCAAGGGACAGGGTTCCTACGAGCAGTACTTC

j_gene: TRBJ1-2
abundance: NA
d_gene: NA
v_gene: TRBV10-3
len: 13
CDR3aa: CASGTVIPYGYTF
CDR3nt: TGTGCCAGTGGGACTGTCATCCCGTATGGCTACACCTTC

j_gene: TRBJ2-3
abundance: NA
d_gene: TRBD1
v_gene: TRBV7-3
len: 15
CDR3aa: CASSSTGAVTDTQYF
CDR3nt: TGTGCCAGCAGCTCCACAGGGGCTGTTACAGATACGCAGTATTTT

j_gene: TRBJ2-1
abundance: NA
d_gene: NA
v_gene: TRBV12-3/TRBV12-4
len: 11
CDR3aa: CASSLRNEQFF
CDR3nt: TGTGCCAGCAGTTTGAGGAATGAGCAGTTCTTC

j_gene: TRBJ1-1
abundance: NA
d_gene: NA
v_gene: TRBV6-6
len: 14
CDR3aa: CASSKRQENTEAFF
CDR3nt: TGTGCCAGCAGTAAACGACAAGAGAACACTGAAGCTTTCTTT

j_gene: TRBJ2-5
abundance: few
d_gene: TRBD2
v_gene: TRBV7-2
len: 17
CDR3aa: CASSLALLTSGQETQYF
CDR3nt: TGTGCCAGCAGCTTAGCGCTTTTGACTAGCGGGCAAGAGACCCAGTACTTC

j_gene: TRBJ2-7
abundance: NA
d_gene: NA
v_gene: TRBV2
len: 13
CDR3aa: CASIRPGAYEQYF
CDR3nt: TGTGCCAGCATCCGGCCAGGGGCCTACGAGCAGTACTTC

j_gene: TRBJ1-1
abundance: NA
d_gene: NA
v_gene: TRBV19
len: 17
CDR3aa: CASSIWARGVGNTEAFF
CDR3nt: TGTGCCAGTAGTATATGGGCCAGGGGCGTCGGGAACACTGAAGCTTTCTTT

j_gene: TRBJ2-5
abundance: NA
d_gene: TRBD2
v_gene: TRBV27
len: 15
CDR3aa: CASSFSPAGKETQYF
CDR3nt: TGTGCCAGCAGTTTTTCCCCAGCGGGAAAAGAGACCCAGTACTTC

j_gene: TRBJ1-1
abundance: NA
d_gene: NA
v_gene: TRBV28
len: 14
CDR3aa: CASSYSIGHTEAFF
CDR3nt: TGTGCCAGCAGTTACAGCATTGGGCACACTGAAGCTTTCTTT

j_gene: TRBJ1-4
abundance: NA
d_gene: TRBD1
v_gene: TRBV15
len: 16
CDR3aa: CATSGVGGRGPEKLFF
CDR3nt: TGTGCCACCAGCGGGGTGGGTGGCAGGGGGCCTGAAAAACTGTTTTTT

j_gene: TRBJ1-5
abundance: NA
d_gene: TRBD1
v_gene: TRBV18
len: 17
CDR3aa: CASSPNTLTGTNQPQHF
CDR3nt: TGTGCCAGCTCACCCAACACACTGACAGGGACCAATCAGCCCCAGCATTTT

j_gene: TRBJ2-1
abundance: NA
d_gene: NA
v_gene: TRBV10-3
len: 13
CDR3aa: CAISRESYNEQFF
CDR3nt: TGTGCCATCAGTCGGGAATCCTACAATGAGCAGTTCTTC

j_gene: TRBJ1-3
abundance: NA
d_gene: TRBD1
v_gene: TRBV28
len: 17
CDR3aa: CASRRDRVFYSGNTIYF
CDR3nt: TGTGCCAGCAGGCGGGACAGAGTTTTTTACTCTGGAAACACCATATATTTT

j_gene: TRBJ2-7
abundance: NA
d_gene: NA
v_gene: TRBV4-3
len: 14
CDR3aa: CASSQGTTLREQYF
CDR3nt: TGCGCCAGCAGCCAAGGGACTACCTTGAGGGAGCAGTACTTC

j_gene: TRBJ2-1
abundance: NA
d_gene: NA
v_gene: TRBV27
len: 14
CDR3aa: CASSLRGSYNEQFF
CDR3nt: TGTGCCAGCAGTTTAAGGGGCTCCTACAATGAGCAGTTCTTC

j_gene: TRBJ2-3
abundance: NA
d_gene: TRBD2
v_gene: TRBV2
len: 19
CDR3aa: CASSVGLGTSGGATDTQYF
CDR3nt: TGTGCCAGCAGTGTTGGACTCGGGACTAGCGGGGGGGCTACAGATACGCAGTATTTT

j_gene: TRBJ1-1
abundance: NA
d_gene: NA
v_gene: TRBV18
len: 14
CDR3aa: CASSPYTGDTEAFF
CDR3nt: TGTGCCAGCTCACCCTATACCGGGGACACTGAAGCTTTCTTT

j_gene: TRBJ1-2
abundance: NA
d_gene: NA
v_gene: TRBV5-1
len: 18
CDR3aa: CASSPDLAGALANYGYTF
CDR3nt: TGCGCCAGCAGCCCTGATTTGGCAGGGGCTCTAGCTAACTATGGCTACACCTTC

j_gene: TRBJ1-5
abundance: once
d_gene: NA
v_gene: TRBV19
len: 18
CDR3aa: CASSIARTVSNSNQPQHF
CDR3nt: TGTGCCAGTAGTATAGCCCGGACAGTTTCTAATAGCAATCAGCCCCAGCATTTT

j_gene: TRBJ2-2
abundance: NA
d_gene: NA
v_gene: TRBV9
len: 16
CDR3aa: CASSVSAGVNTGELFF
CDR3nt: TGTGCCAGCAGCGTCTCGGCAGGGGTAAACACCGGGGAGCTGTTTTTT

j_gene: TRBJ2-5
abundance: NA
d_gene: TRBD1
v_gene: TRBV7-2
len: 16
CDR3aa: CASSYGQGAPQETQYF
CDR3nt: TGTGCCAGCAGCTACGGACAGGGGGCTCCCCAAGAGACCCAGTACTTC

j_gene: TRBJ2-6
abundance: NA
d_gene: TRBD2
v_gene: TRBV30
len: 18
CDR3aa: CAWRRMGGGPQGANVLTF
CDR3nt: TGTGCCTGGAGGCGAATGGGGGGAGGGCCGCAAGGGGCCAACGTCCTGACTTTC

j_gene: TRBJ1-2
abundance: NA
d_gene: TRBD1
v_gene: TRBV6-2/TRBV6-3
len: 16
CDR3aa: CASSTVPGQGAYGYTF
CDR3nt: TGTGCCAGCAGTACCGTACCGGGACAGGGGGCCTATGGCTACACCTTC

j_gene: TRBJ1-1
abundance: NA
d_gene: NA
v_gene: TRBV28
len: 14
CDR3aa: CASSTTHMNTEAFF
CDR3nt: TGTGCCAGCAGTACCACGCACATGAACACTGAAGCTTTCTTT

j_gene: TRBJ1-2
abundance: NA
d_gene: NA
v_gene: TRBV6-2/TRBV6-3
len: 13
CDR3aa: CASSRGQVGGYTF
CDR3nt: TGTGCCAGCAGTAGGGGACAAGTCGGTGGCTACACCTTC

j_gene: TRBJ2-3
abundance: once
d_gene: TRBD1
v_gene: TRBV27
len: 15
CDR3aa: CASSPRAGGIDTQYF
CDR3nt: TGTGCCAGCAGTCCCCGGGCAGGGGGTATCGATACGCAGTATTTT